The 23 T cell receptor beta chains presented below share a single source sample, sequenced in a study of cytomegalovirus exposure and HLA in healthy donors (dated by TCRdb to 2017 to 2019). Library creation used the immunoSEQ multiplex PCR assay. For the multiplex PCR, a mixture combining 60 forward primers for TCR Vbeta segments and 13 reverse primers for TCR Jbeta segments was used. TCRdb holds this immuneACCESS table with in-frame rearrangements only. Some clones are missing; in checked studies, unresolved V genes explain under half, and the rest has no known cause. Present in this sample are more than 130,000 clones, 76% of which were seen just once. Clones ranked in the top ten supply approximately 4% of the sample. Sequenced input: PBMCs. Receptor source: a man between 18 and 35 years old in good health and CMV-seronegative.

The CDR3 sequence: CASSLAVGVREKLFF. CDR3 nucleotides: TGTGCCAGCAGCTTGGCTGTGGGAGTGCGTGAAAAACTGTTTTTT. The chain is built from TRBV5-4 and TRBJ1-4; D is unclear. V lost 0 bases to trimming and J lost 7 bases, with 13 bases between them. This CDR3 contains 15 residues. Per germline, CDR1 SGHNT and CDR2 YYREEE (reference sequence).

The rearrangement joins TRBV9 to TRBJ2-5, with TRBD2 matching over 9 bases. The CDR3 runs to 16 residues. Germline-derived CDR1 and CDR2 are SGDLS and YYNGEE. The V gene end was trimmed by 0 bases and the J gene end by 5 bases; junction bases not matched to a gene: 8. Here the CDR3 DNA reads TGTGCCAGCAGCGTAGAAGGTAGCGGGGGATGGGAGACCCAGTACTTC. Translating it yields CASSVEGSGGWETQYF.

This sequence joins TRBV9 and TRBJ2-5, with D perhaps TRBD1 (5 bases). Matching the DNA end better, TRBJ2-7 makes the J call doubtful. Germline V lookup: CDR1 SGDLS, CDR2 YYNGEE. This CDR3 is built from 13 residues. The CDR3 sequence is CASSGQYSYEQYF. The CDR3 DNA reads TGTGCCAGCAGCGGACAGTACTCCTACGAGCAGTACTTC.

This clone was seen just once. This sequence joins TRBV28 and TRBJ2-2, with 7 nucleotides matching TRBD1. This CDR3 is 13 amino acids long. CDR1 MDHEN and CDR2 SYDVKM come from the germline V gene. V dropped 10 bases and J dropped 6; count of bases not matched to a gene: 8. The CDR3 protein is CAIDRAFSGELFF. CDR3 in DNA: TGTGCCATCGACAGGGCGTTCTCCGGGGAGCTGTTTTTT.

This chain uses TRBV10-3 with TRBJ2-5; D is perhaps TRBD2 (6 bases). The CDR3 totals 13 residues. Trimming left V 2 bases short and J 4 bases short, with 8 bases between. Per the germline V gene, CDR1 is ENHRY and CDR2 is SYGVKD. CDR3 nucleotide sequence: TGTGCCATCAGTGAGATGGGGGGAGAGACCCAGTACTTC. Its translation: CAISEMGGETQYF.

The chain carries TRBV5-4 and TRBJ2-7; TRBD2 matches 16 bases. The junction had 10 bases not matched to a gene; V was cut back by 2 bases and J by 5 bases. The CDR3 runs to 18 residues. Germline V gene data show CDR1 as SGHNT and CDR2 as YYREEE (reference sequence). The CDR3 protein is CASSFPGLAGGPSHEQYF. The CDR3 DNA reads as TGTGCCAGCAGCTTCCCGGGACTAGCGGGAGGGCCTTCCCACGAGCAGTACTTC.

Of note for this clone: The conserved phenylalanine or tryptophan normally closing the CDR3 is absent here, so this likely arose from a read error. The CDR3 coding sequence is TGTGCCAGCAGTTACTCGCCCGGTAGCTCCTACGAGCAGTACCTC. Its protein product is CASSYSPGSSYEQYL. This chain connects TRBV6-5 to TRBJ2-7, with D uncertain. The CDR3 covers 15 residues. The V gene lost 0 bases and the J gene lost 0 bases, with 9 bases spanning the gap. Germline CDR1 and CDR2: MNHEY and SVGAGI.

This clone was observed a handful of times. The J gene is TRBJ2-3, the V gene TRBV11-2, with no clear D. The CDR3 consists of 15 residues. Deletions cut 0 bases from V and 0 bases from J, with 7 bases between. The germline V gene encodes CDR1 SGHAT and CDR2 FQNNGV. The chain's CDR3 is CASSLEEDSTDTQYF. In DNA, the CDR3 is TGTGCCAGCAGCTTAGAAGAGGATAGCACAGATACGCAGTATTTT.

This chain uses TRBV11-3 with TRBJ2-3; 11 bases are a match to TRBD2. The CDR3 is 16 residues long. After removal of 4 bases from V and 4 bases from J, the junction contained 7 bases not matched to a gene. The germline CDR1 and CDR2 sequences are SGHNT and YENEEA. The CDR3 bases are TGTGCCAGCAGCTCCATTAGCGGGGGGGCAGCAGATACGCAGTATTTT. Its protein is CASSSISGGAADTQYF.

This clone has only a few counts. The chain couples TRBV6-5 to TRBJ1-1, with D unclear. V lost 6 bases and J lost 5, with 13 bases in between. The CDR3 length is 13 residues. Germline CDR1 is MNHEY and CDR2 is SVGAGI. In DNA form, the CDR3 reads TGTGCCAGCAGCAAGGGTAGAGGGACTGAAGCTTTCTTT. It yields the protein CASSKGRGTEAFF.

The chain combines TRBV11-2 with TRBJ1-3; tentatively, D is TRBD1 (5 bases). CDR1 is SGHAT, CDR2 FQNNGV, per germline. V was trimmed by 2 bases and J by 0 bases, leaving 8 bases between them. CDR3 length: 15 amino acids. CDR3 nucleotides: TGTGCCAGCAGCTTAAGGGGCCTCTCTGGAAACACCATATATTTT. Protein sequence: CASSLRGLSGNTIYF.

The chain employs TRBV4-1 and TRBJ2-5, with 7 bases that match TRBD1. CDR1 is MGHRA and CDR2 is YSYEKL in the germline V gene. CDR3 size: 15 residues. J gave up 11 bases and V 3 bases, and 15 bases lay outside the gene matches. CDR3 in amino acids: CASSQESTGAREQYF. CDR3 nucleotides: TGCGCCAGCAGCCAGGAATCAACAGGGGCGAGAGAGCAGTACTTC.

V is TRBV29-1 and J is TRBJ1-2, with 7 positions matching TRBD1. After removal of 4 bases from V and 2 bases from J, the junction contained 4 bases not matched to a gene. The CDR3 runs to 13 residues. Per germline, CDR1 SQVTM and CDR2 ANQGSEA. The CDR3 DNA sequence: TGCAGCGTTGGGACAGGCGAGAACTATGGCTACACCTTC. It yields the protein CSVGTGENYGYTF.

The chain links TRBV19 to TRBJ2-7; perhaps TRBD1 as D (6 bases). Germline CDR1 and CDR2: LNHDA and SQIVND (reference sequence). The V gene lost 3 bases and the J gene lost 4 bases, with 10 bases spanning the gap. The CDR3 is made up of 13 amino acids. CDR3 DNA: TGTGCCAGTAGTATGACAGGCGAGTACGAGCAGTACTTC. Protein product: CASSMTGEYEQYF.

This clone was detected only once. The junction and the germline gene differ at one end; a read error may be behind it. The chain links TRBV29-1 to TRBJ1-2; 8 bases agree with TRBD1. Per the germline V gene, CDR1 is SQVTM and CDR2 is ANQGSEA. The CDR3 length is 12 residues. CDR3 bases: TGCAGCGCCCGACAGGGGCGCGATGGCTACCCCTTC. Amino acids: CSARQGRDGYPF.

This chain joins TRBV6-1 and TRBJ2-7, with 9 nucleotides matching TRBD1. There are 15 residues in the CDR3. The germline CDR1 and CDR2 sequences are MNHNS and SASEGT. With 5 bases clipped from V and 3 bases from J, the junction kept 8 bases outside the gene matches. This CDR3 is CASSSGTGIRYEQYF. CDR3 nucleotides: TGTGCCAGCAGTTCGGGGACAGGGATTCGCTACGAGCAGTACTTC.

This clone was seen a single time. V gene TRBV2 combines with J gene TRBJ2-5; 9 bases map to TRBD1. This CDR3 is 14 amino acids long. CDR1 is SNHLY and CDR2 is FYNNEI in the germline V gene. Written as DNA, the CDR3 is TGTGCGGAAGACAGGGGGACACCCCAAGAGACCCAGTACTTC. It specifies CAEDRGTPQETQYF.

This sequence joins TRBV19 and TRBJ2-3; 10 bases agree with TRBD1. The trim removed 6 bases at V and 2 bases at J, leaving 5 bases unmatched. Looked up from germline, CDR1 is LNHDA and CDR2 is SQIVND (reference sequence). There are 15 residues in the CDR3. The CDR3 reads CASSWTGGTTDTQYF. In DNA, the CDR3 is TGTGCCAGTAGCTGGACAGGGGGAACCACAGATACGCAGTATTTT.

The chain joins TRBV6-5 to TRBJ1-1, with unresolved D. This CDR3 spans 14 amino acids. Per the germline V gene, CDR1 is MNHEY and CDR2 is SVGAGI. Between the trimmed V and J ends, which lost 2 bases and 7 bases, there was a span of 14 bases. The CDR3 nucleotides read TGTGCCAGCAGTTACACACACAACGAACGTGAAGCTTTCTTT. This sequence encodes CASSYTHNEREAFF.

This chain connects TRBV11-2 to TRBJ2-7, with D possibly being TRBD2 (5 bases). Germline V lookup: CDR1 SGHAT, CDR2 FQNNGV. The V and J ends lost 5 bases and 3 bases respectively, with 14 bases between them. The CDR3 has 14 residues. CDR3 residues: CASSPTGLIYEQYF. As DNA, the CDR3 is TGTGCCAGCAGCCCGACCGGACTGATCTACGAGCAGTACTTC.

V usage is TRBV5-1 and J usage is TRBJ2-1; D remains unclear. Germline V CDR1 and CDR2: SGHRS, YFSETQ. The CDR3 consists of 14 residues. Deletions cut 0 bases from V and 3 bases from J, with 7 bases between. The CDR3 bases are TGCGCCAGCAGCTTGGTTGTCAGCTACAATGAGCAGTTCTTC. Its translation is CASSLVVSYNEQFF.

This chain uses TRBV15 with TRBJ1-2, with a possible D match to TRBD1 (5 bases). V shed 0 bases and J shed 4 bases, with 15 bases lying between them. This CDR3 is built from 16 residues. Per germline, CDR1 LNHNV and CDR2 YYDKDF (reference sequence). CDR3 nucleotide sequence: TGTGCCACCAGCAGAGATTCCGGGGGGTTAGGCTATGGCTACACCTTC. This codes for CATSRDSGGLGYGYTF.

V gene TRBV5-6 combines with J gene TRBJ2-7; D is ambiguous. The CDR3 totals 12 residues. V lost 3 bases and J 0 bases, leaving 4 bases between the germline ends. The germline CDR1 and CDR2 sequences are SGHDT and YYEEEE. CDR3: CASSSSSYEQYF. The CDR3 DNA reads TGTGCCAGCAGCTCCAGCTCCTACGAGCAGTACTTC.